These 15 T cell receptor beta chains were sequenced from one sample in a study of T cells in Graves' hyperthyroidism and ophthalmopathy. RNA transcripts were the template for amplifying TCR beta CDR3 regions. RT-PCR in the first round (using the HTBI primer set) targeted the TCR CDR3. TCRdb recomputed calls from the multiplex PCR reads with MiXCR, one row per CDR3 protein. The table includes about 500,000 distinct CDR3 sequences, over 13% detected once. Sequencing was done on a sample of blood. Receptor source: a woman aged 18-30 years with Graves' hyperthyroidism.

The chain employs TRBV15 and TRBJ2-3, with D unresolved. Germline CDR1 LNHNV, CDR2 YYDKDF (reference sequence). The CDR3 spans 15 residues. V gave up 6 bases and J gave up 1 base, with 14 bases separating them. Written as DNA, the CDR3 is TGTGCCACCAGGGTGGCAGCCTTAGGCACAGATACGCAGTATTTT. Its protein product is CATRVAALGTDTQYF. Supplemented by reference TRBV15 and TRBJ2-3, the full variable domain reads DAMVIQNPRYQVTQFGKPVTLSCSQTLNHNVMYWYQQKSSQAPKLLFHYYDKDFNNEADTPDNFQSRRPNTSFCFLDIRSPGLGDTAMYLCATRVAALGTDTQYFGPGTRLTVL.

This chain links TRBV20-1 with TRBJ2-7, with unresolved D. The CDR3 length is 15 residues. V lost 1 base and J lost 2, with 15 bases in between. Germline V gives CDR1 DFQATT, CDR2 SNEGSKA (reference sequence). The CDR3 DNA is TGCAGTGCTAGAGGAGTCGCCCTTATAGCCTACGAGCAGTACTTC. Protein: CSARGVALIAYEQYF.

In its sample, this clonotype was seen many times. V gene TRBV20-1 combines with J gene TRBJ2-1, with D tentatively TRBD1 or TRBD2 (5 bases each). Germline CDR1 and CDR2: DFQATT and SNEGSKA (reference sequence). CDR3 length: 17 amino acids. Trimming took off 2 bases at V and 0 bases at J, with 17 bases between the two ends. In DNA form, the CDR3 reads TGCAGTGCTAGAACCCGGGGCCAACTCGGCTCCTACAATGAGCAGTTCTTC. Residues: CSARTRGQLGSYNEQFF.

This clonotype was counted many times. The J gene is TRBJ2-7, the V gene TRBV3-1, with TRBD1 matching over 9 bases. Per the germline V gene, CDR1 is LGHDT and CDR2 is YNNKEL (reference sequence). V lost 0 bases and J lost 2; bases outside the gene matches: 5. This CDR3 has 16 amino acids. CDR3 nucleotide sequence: TGTGCCAGCAGCCAAGATCGAGGACAGGGGACCTACGAGCAGTACTTC. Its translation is CASSQDRGQGTYEQYF.

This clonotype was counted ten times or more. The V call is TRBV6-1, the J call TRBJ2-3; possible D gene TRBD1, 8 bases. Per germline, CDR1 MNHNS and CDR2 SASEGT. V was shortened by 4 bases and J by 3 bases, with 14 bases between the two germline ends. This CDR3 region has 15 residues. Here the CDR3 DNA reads TGTGCCAGCAGTGTCGACAGGGGAGGGACAGATACGCAGTATTTT. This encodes CASSVDRGGTDTQYF.

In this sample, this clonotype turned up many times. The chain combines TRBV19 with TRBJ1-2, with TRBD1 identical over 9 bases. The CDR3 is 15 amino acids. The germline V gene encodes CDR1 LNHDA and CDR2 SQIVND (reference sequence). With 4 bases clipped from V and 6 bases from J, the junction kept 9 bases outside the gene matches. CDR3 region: CASSTPGQGFDGYTF. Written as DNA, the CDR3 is TGTGCCAGTAGTACTCCGGGACAGGGATTCGATGGCTACACCTTC. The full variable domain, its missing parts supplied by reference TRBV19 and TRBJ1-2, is DGGITQSPKYLFRKEGQNVTLSCEQNLNHDAMYWYRQDPGQGLRLIYYSQIVNDFQKGDIAEGYSVSREKKESFPLTVTSAQKNPTAFYLCASSTPGQGFDGYTFGSGTRLTVV.

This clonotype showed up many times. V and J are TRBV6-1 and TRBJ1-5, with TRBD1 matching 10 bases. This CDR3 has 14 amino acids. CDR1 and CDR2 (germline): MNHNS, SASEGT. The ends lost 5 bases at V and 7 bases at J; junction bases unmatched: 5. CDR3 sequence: CASSSGQGWQPQHF. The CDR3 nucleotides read TGTGCCAGCAGTTCGGGACAGGGGTGGCAGCCCCAGCATTTT.

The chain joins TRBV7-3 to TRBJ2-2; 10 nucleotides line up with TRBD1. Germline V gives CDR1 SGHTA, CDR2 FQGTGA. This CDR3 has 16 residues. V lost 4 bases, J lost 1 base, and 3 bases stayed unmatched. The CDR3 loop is CASSSDRGQNTGELFF. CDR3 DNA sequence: TGTGCCAGCAGCTCAGACAGGGGGCAGAACACCGGGGAGCTGTTTTTT.

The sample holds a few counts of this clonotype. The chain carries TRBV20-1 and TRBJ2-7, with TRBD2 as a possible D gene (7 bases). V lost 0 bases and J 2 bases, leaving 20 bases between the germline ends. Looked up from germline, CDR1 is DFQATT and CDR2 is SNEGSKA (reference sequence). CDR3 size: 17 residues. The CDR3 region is CSARDYLPGAGAYEQYF. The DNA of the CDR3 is TGCAGTGCTAGAGATTATCTTCCGGGGGCGGGGGCCTACGAGCAGTACTTC.

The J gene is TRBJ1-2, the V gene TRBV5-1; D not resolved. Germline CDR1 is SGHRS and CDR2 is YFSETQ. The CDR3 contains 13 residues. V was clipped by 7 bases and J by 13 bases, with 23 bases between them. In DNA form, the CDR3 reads TGCGCCAGCCGACCGGTTGGTCAGCGAATTGGCACCTTC. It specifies CASRPVGQRIGTF.

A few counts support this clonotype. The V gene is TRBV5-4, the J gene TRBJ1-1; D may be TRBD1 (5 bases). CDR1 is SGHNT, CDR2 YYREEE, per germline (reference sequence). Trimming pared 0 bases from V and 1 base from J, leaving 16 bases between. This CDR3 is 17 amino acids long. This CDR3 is CASSLGGARGQNTEAFF. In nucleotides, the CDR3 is TGTGCCAGCAGCTTGGGGGGAGCACGGGGCCAGAACACTGAAGCTTTCTTT.

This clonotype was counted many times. In DNA form, the CDR3 reads TGTGCCAGCAGCCCTTCGGGGGGAGGGTACGAGCAGTACTTC. Its translation is CASSPSGGGYEQYF. This chain links TRBV12-3 or TRBV12-4 with TRBJ2-7; 7 positions agree with TRBD2. J was trimmed by 4 bases and V by 6 bases; bases with no gene match: 9. The length of the CDR3 is 14 residues.

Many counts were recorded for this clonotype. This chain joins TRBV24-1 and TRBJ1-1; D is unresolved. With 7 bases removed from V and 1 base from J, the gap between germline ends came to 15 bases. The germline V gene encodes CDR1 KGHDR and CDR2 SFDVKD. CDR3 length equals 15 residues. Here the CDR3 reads CATRVGPVENTEAFF. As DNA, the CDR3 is TGTGCCACCAGAGTGGGCCCCGTGGAGAACACTGAAGCTTTCTTT.

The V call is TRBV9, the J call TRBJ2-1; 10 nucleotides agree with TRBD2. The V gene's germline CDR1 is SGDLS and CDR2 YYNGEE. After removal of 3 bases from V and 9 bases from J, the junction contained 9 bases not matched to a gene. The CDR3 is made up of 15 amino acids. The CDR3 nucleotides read TGTGCCAGCAGCGCCCGGCTAGCGGGAGCAATTGAGCAGTTCTTC. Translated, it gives CASSARLAGAIEQFF.

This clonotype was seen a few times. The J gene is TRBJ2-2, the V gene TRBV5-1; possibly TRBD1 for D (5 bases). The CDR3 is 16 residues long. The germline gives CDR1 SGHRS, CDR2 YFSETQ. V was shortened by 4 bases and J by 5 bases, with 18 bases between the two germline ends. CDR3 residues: CASSPTTALATGELFF. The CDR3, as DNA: TGCGCCAGCAGCCCAACGACAGCATTGGCGACCGGGGAGCTGTTTTTT. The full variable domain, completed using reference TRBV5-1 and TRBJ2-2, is KAGVTQTPRYLIKTRGQQVTLSCSPISGHRSVSWYQQTPGQGLQFLFEYFSETQRNKGNFPGRFSGRQFSNSRSEMNVSTLELGDSALYLCASSPTTALATGELFFGEGSRLTVL.